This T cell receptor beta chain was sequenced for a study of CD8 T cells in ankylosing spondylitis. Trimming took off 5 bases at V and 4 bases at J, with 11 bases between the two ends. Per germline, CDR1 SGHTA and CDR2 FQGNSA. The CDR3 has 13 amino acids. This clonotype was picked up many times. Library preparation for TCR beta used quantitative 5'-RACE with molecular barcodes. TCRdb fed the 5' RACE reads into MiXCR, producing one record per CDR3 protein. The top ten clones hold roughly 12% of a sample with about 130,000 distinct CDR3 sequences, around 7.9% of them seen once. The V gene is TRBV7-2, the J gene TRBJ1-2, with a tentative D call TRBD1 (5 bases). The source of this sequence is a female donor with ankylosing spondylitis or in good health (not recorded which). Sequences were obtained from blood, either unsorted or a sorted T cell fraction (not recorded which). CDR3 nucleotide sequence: TGTGCCAGCAGCATGGACACTATCTATGGCTACACCTTC. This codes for CASSMDTIYGYTF. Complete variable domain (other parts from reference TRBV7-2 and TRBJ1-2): GAGVSQSPSNKVTEKGKDVELRCDPISGHTALYWYRQSLGQGLEFLIYFQGNSAPDKSGLPSDRFSAERTGGSVSTLTIQRTQQEDSAVYLCASSMDTIYGYTFGSGTRLTVV.